Following are 20 T cell receptor beta chains from one sample sequenced in a study of control samples from healthy donors and cancer patients. Assay used: immunoSEQ multiplex PCR; TCRdb lists only in-frame clones, some missing. The sample yields 130,000 or so clones, about 90% seen once. Input material: blood. Every receptor here comes from a man between 18 and 29 years old in good health.

V is TRBV25-1 and J is TRBJ2-7; 8 nucleotides match TRBD1. Germline CDR1 and CDR2: MGHDK and SYGVNS. Losses at the gene ends were 5 bases for V and 2 bases for J; bases not matched to a gene: 5. This CDR3 has 14 residues. CDR3 DNA sequence: TGTGCCAGCAGTATAGGGACAGGACCCTACGAGCAGTACTTC. It is translated as CASSIGTGPYEQYF.

This sequence joins TRBV7-9 and TRBJ1-2; TRBD1 is a possible D gene (5 bases). The germline V and J ends were trimmed by 4 bases and 7 bases, with 13 bases remaining between them. There are 13 residues in the CDR3. Germline loops: CDR1 SEHNR, CDR2 FQNEAQ (reference sequence). Here the CDR3 reads CASSSRGYAGYTF. CDR3 in DNA: TGTGCCAGCAGCTCTCGGGGGTATGCTGGCTACACCTTC.

The chain is built from TRBV19 and TRBJ2-7, with D possibly TRBD1 on 6 matching bases. Trimming shortened V by 4 bases and J by 6 bases, and 16 bases separated the two germline ends. The CDR3 has 14 amino acids. Germline V gives CDR1 LNHDA, CDR2 SQIVND (reference sequence). The CDR3 DNA is TGTGCCAGTAGTACATCGACAGGCCCGGGCGAGCAGTACTTC. This encodes CASSTSTGPGEQYF.

The chain employs TRBV4-1 and TRBJ1-6, with D possibly TRBD1 on 5 matching bases. V was shortened by 0 bases and J by 7 bases, with 10 bases between the two germline ends. The CDR3 sequence is 15 residues long. Germline loops: CDR1 MGHRA, CDR2 YSYEKL. The CDR3 loop is CASSQDPGTNSPLHF. The CDR3 DNA is TGCGCCAGCAGCCAAGACCCAGGGACCAATTCACCCCTCCACTTT.

The chain's CDR3 is CASSNNGYDYGYTF. For the CDR3, the DNA is TGTGCCAGCAGTAACAACGGGTACGACTATGGCTACACCTTC. V is TRBV5-4 and J is TRBJ1-2; D unclear. This CDR3 region has 14 residues. Germline V gene data show CDR1 as SGHNT and CDR2 as YYREEE (reference sequence). The ends were cut back, 5 bases at V and 3 bases at J, with 14 bases in the middle.

V is TRBV6-6 and J is TRBJ1-2; D gene uncertain. CDR3 size: 15 residues. Between the trimmed V and J ends, which lost 0 bases and 1 base, there was a span of 9 bases. CDR1 and CDR2 (germline): MNHNY, SVGAGI (reference sequence). This chain's CDR3 is CASSYSQAGNYGYTF. The DNA for the CDR3 is TGTGCCAGCAGTTACTCGCAGGCGGGTAACTATGGCTACACCTTC.

There are a few counts of this clone. The chain couples TRBV9 to TRBJ2-3, with D possibly being TRBD2 (6 bases). This CDR3 spans 17 amino acids. V was shortened by 1 base and J by 1 base, with 16 bases between the two germline ends. CDR1 and CDR2 (germline): SGDLS, YYNGEE. The CDR3 loop is CASSVWAGTGGTDTQYF. The CDR3, as DNA: TGTGCCAGCAGCGTATGGGCGGGAACCGGGGGCACAGATACGCAGTATTTT.

The rearrangement joins TRBV4-1 to TRBJ2-1, with D unresolved. The CDR3 contains 13 residues. Trimming left V 6 bases short and J 1 base short, with 7 bases between. Germline V CDR1 and CDR2: MGHRA, YSYEKL. CDR3 coding DNA: TGCGCCAGCAGGGGGTGGTCCTACAATGAGCAGTTCTTC. Translated: CASRGWSYNEQFF.

The V and J genes are TRBV30 and TRBJ2-7; D not certain. V gave up 2 bases and J gave up 5 bases, with 10 bases separating them. CDR1 is GTSNPN, CDR2 SVGIG, per germline (reference sequence). This CDR3 has 12 amino acids. The CDR3 DNA is TGTGCCTGGAGTCTACTTACGGACGAGCAGTACTTC. The encoded protein is CAWSLLTDEQYF.

The chain recombines TRBV6-2 or TRBV6-3 with TRBJ2-7, with D perhaps matching TRBD1 (6 bases). V dropped 4 bases and J dropped 6 bases, with 13 bases sitting between them. Germline CDR1 MNHEY, CDR2 SVGEGT. CDR3 size: 13 residues. The CDR3 DNA sequence: TGTGCCAGCAGTTTTAGGGACATACGCGAGCAGTACTTC. The encoded protein is CASSFRDIREQYF.

The chain is built from TRBV2 and TRBJ2-5; D is possibly TRBD1 or TRBD2 (5 bases each). Germline assignment: CDR1 SNHLY and CDR2 FYNNEI. The CDR3 is 13 amino acids. Trimming took 9 bases from V and 2 from J, leaving 13 bases between them. The DNA for the CDR3 is TGTGCCAGTCGACGGGGACCGCAAGAGACCCAGTACTTC. Translation: CASRRGPQETQYF.

J is TRBJ2-2 and V is TRBV28; 7 bases agree with TRBD1. The CDR3 runs to 16 residues. Germline V gene data show CDR1 as MDHEN and CDR2 as SYDVKM. Trimming at V came to 6 bases and at J to 0 bases, leaving 7 bases not matched to a gene. The CDR3 DNA follows: TGTGCCAGCAGCCCTGGACAGGTGACGAACACCGGGGAGCTGTTTTTT. This codes for CASSPGQVTNTGELFF.

The V and J genes are TRBV6-6 and TRBJ1-2; the D is unclear. Germline CDR1 and CDR2: MNHNY and SVGAGI (reference sequence). V shed 2 bases and J shed 1 base, with 5 bases lying between them. CDR3 size: 13 residues. CDR3 DNA: TGTGCCAGCAGTTACAACGTTAACTATGGCTACACCTTC. The encoded protein is CASSYNVNYGYTF.

This chain links TRBV3-1 (or the pseudogene TRBV3-2) with TRBJ1-4, with 8 bases fitting TRBD1. This CDR3 has 14 residues. Losses at the gene ends were 2 bases for V and 7 bases for J; bases not matched to a gene: 3. From germline, CDR1 is LGHDT and CDR2 YNNKEL (reference sequence). The CDR3 spells CASSQTDRVEKLFF. CDR3 nucleotide sequence: TGTGCCAGCAGCCAAACGGACAGGGTTGAAAAACTGTTTTTT.

V usage is TRBV2 and J usage is TRBJ1-2; D is ambiguous. V was shortened by 10 bases and J by 0 bases, with 12 bases between the two germline ends. The CDR3 has 13 residues. CDR1 and CDR2 from the germline V gene are SNHLY and FYNNEI. This CDR3 is CAKDQDANYGYTF. CDR3 in DNA: TGTGCCAAGGACCAGGACGCTAACTATGGCTACACCTTC.

The CDR3 sequence: CASSQWPRGNNSNQPQHF. The CDR3 region has the DNA TGCGCCAGCAGCCAATGGCCCCGGGGGAATAATAGCAATCAGCCCCAGCATTTT. The chain combines TRBV4-1 with TRBJ1-5, with a possible D match to TRBD1 (5 bases). The CDR3 contains 18 residues. The V end lost 2 bases, the J end lost 0 bases, and 17 bases lay between the germline ends. In germline, CDR1 is MGHRA, CDR2 YSYEKL.

The V and J genes are TRBV2 and TRBJ1-1; D gene unclear. Trimming removed 9 bases from V and 3 bases from J, with 8 bases in between. The CDR3 is made up of 11 amino acids. Germline CDR1 is SNHLY and CDR2 is FYNNEI. This CDR3 reads CARGPDTEAFF. Here the CDR3 DNA reads TGTGCCAGAGGACCCGACACTGAAGCTTTCTTT.

The chain is built from TRBV5-6 and TRBJ2-5, with D possibly TRBD1 on 5 matching bases. There are 14 residues in the CDR3. Germline loops: CDR1 SGHDT, CDR2 YYEEEE. V lost 3 bases and J lost 4, with 13 bases in between. The CDR3 is CASSYSGWAETQYF. DNA for the CDR3: TGTGCCAGCAGCTACTCAGGGTGGGCAGAGACCCAGTACTTC.

This clone was counted once. V and J are TRBV5-4 and TRBJ2-5; TRBD2 aligns across 13 bases. The germline CDR1 and CDR2 sequences are SGHNT and YYREEE (reference sequence). V was pared by 4 bases and J by 5 bases, with 8 bases of the junction left unmatched. The CDR3 contains 16 residues. DNA for the CDR3: TGTGCCAGCAGCCCCACTAGCGGGGGGGCCGAGGAGACCCAGTACTTC. Translated, it gives CASSPTSGGAEETQYF.

The chain carries TRBV5-8 and TRBJ2-7; 9 nucleotides align to TRBD1. Germline V lookup: CDR1 SGHTS, CDR2 YDEGEE. V was clipped by 6 bases and J by 2 bases; unmatched bases: 6. The CDR3 is 14 residues long. In DNA, the CDR3 is TGTGCCAGCACCCTCGGGACAGGGACCTACGAGCAGTACTTC. As protein: CASTLGTGTYEQYF.